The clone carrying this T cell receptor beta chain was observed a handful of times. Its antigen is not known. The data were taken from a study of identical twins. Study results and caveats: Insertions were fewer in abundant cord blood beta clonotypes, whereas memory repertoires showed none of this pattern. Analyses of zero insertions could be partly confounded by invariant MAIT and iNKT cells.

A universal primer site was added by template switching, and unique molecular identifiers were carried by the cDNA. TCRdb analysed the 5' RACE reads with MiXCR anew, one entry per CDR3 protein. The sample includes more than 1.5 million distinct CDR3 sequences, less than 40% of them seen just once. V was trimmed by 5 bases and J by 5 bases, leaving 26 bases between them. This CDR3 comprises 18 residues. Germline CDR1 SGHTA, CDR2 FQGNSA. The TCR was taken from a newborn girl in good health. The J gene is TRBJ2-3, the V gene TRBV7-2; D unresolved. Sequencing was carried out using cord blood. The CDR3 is CASSPPRVLSSSVDTQYF. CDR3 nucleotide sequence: TGTGCCAGCAGCCCCCCCCGGGTGTTGAGCTCCTCGGTAGATACGCAGTATTTT.